The 7 T cell receptor beta chains below all came from one sample that was sequenced in a study of blood T cell repertoires in COVID-19. Profiling relied on immunoSEQ multiplex PCR, and the TCRdb table lists in-frame clones only, not all of them. The sample lists tens of thousands of clones; approximately 90% were seen once. The sample consisted of peripheral blood. The receptors were sampled from a human donor in a cohort sampled during active COVID-19.

The chain recombines TRBV19 with TRBJ2-5; 9 bases line up with TRBD2. The ends lost 1 base at V and 5 bases at J; junction bases unmatched: 8. CDR3 length: 16 residues. Germline V gene lookup returns CDR1 LNHDA and CDR2 SQIVND (reference sequence). This CDR3 reads CASSIGSSGGLETQYF. CDR3 nucleotides: TGTGCCAGTAGTATAGGATCGAGCGGGGGGTTGGAGACCCAGTACTTC.

This chain joins TRBV12-3 or TRBV12-4 and TRBJ1-3, with TRBD1 matching 7 bases. V shed 6 bases, J shed 2 bases, and the junction held 1 base outside the gene matches. The CDR3 has 13 amino acids. The chain's CDR3 is CASSTGAGNTIYF. Here the CDR3 DNA reads TGTGCCAGCAGCACAGGGGCTGGAAACACCATATATTTT.

The chain uses TRBV9 and TRBJ2-7; D is ambiguous. The germline V and J ends were trimmed by 0 bases and 0 bases, with 7 bases remaining between them. Per germline, CDR1 SGDLS and CDR2 YYNGEE. This CDR3 has 14 residues. The CDR3 DNA follows: TGTGCCAGCAGCGTAGACCTGCGCTCCTACGAGCAGTACTTC. Translated, it gives CASSVDLRSYEQYF.

The chain couples TRBV27 to TRBJ1-1, with 8 nucleotides matching TRBD1. After removal of 4 bases from V and 6 bases from J, the junction contained 1 base not matched to a gene. This CDR3 has 12 residues. Germline V gene lookup returns CDR1 MNHEY and CDR2 SMNVEV (reference sequence). In DNA, the CDR3 is TGTGCCAGCAGTTCGACAGGGGCTGAAGCTTTCTTT. Translation: CASSSTGAEAFF.

The rearrangement uses TRBV27 and TRBJ2-6, with 9 bases fitting TRBD1. Germline V CDR1 and CDR2: MNHEY, SMNVEV (reference sequence). The CDR3 totals 22 residues. J was trimmed by 0 bases and V by 4 bases; bases with no gene match: 19. The CDR3 sequence: CASSSNHRPPGQGASGANVLTF. The DNA of the CDR3 is TGTGCCAGCAGTTCAAACCATCGGCCTCCGGGACAGGGTGCCTCTGGGGCCAACGTCCTGACTTTC.

A few counts support this clone. This chain uses TRBV4-2 with TRBJ2-7; 7 bases align to TRBD2. The germline gives CDR1 LGHNA, CDR2 YNFKEQ. The CDR3 totals 15 residues. Losses at the gene ends were 4 bases for V and 5 bases for J; bases not matched to a gene: 11. The CDR3 sequence: CASSPRTSTSHEQYF. For the CDR3, the DNA is TGTGCCAGCAGCCCCAGGACTAGTACAAGCCACGAGCAGTACTTC.

The rearrangement joins TRBV7-9 to TRBJ1-3; D is unresolved. V gave up 3 bases and J gave up 1 base, with 7 bases separating them. The CDR3 is 14 residues long. Germline assignment: CDR1 SEHNR and CDR2 FQNEAQ (reference sequence). This CDR3 reads CASSFTGSGNTIYF. The CDR3 bases are TGTGCCAGCAGCTTCACGGGGTCTGGAAACACCATATATTTT.